The subject of this entry is one TCR beta chain. What was amplified from RNA transcripts were TCR beta CDR3 regions. First-round RT-PCR of the TCR CDR3 relied on the HTBI primer set. From the multiplex PCR reads, TCRdb called clonotypes with MiXCR, one entry per CDR3 protein. The sample has hundreds of thousands of distinct CDR3 sequences, approximately 40% seen once; the top ten hold 8.9%. The V end was cut by 6 bases, the J end by 7 bases, with 19 bases between. The germline gives CDR1 SNHLY, CDR2 FYNNEI. The CDR3 has 14 amino acids. The data derive from a study of T cells in Graves' hyperthyroidism and ophthalmopathy.

The chain is built from TRBV2 and TRBJ2-7; D perhaps matches TRBD1 (5 bases). The sequencing input was blood. This clonotype originated in a man younger than 30 with Graves' hyperthyroidism. CDR3: CASRQAGSVLEQYF. The CDR3 nucleotides are TGTGCCAGCAGACAGGCCGGCAGTGTTCTGGAGCAGTACTTC.